This TCR beta chain originates from a study of PD-1 blockade in classical Hodgkin lymphoma. Stated time point: cycle 4 day 1 (C4D1), after more than five weeks of nivolumab. Brentuximab vedotin exposure varied, and every patient relapsed after autologous stem cell transplantation. The V and J ends lost 6 bases and 4 bases respectively, with 10 bases between them. Germline V gene lookup returns CDR1 MNHEY and CDR2 SMNVEV (reference sequence). The CDR3 runs to 13 residues. This table comes from immunoSEQ multiplex PCR, and its TCRdb copy is limited to in-frame clones, with some not included. Of 99,000 or so clones in the sample, approximately 90% were seen once.

The receptor comes from a human donor with classical Hodgkin lymphoma. This chain joins TRBV27 and TRBJ2-1; D is uncertain. Sample: peripheral blood mononuclear cells (PBMCs), taken before the fourth cycle of nivolumab. The chain's CDR3 is CASRTRGYNEQFF. As DNA, the CDR3 is TGTGCCAGCAGAACCCGCGGATACAATGAGCAGTTCTTC.